A selection of T cell receptor beta chains follows, all from one sample in a study of T-cell memory formation after mild COVID-19. One entry per CDR3 protein results from TCRdb running MiXCR on the 5' RACE reads. Of about 130,000 distinct CDR3 sequences in the sample, approximately 25% are singletons; the top ten hold approximately 24%. Specimen: PBMCs or a T cell subset sorted from them (not recorded which). These receptor sequences come from an adult woman who had mild COVID-19 (a few samples of this study predate the infection). Cell type and time point are not known. Both conserved end residues are part of each CDR3. D genes are given only for firm matches. Not every row has a clone size; where given, it reads once, few, many or a size class.

D: .; size: few; J: TRBJ2-7; V: TRBV12-3/TRBV12-4; DNA: TGTGCCAGCAGCCGGGGTGGGGTGTGGTTGTACGAGCAGTACTTC; CDR3: CASSRGGVWLYEQYF
D: .; size: .; J: TRBJ2-5; V: TRBV24-1; DNA: TGTGCCACCAGTGATTTAGGCGGTAGGGGGGAGACCCAGTACTTC; CDR3: CATSDLGGRGETQYF
D: .; size: .; J: TRBJ2-7; V: TRBV20-1; DNA: TGCAGTGCTAGAGACACCGGGACTGGCTCCTACGAGCAGTACTTC; CDR3: CSARDTGTGSYEQYF
D: .; size: .; J: TRBJ1-1; V: TRBV12-3/TRBV12-4; DNA: TGTGCCGGCAGCTATGGGGGGCCGACTGAAGCTTTCTTT; CDR3: CAGSYGGPTEAFF
D: .; size: few; J: TRBJ2-7; V: TRBV5-1; DNA: TGCGCCAGCAGCGGTTACTACGAGCAGTACTTC; CDR3: CASSGYYEQYF
D: .; size: many; J: TRBJ2-3; V: TRBV7-9; DNA: TGTGCCGGCCAAACTAGGGGTATCACAGATACGCAGTATTTT; CDR3: CAGQTRGITDTQYF
D: TRBD2; size: .; J: TRBJ2-1; V: TRBV12-3/TRBV12-4; DNA: TGTGCCAGCAGTCATAGCGGGAGATCGGTTGAGCAGTTCTTC; CDR3: CASSHSGRSVEQFF
D: TRBD2; size: medium-sized; J: TRBJ2-1; V: TRBV12-3/TRBV12-4; DNA: TGTGCCAGCGGACTAGCGGACAACAATGAGCAGTTCTTC; CDR3: CASGLADNNEQFF
D: .; size: few; J: TRBJ1-1; V: TRBV29-1; DNA: TGCAGCGTTGGTTGGGGACCGAACACTGAAGCTTTCTTT; CDR3: CSVGWGPNTEAFF
D: .; size: .; J: TRBJ2-3; V: TRBV5-1; DNA: TGCGCCAGCAGCTTGTTACCAAAGCCGCCCACAGATACGCAGTATTTT; CDR3: CASSLLPKPPTDTQYF
D: TRBD2; size: .; J: TRBJ2-2; V: TRBV4-2; DNA: TGTGCCAGCAGCCCTAGCGGGTTTGGGGAGCTGTTTTTT; CDR3: CASSPSGFGELFF
D: .; size: few; J: TRBJ1-1; V: TRBV29-1; DNA: TGCAGCGTTGAGTCGGATCACACTGAAGCTTTCTTT; CDR3: CSVESDHTEAFF
D: .; size: few; J: TRBJ2-7; V: TRBV4-3; DNA: TGCGCCAGCAGCCAAGGGAGTGGCCACGAGCAGTACTTC; CDR3: CASSQGSGHEQYF
D: .; size: .; J: TRBJ1-1; V: TRBV24-1; DNA: TGTGCCACCAGTGATTTGCCGTACACTGAAGCTTTCTTT; CDR3: CATSDLPYTEAFF
D: .; size: .; J: TRBJ2-1; V: TRBV10-3; DNA: TGTGCCAGCAGTGAGTCCCGGAGGGGATACAATGAGCAGTTCTTC; CDR3: CASSESRRGYNEQFF
D: TRBD2; size: .; J: TRBJ2-3; V: TRBV20-1; DNA: TGCAGTGCTAGAGGCCGGAATTGGCGGGAGGAAGGCACAGATACGCAGTATTTT; CDR3: CSARGRNWREEGTDTQYF
D: TRBD1; size: few; J: TRBJ2-7; V: TRBV2; DNA: TGTGCCAGCAGGGCCGGGACAGAGGTGGGTTACGAGCAGTACTTC; CDR3: CASRAGTEVGYEQYF
D: .; size: .; J: TRBJ2-3; V: TRBV7-9; DNA: TGTGCCAGCAGCTTAGATACGAACAGAGACCCCACAGATACGCAGTATTTT; CDR3: CASSLDTNRDPTDTQYF
D: .; size: .; J: TRBJ1-1; V: TRBV29-1; DNA: TGCAGCGTTATAGGGGTTAAGGACACTGAAGCTTTCTTT; CDR3: CSVIGVKDTEAFF
D: .; size: .; J: TRBJ2-7; V: TRBV27; DNA: TGTGCCAGCAGTTTCAAATACGAGCAGTACTTC; CDR3: CASSFKYEQYF
D: TRBD1; size: .; J: TRBJ2-7; V: TRBV30; DNA: TGTGCCTGGAGTCGGGCAGGGGGTCGCGAGCAGTACTTC; CDR3: CAWSRAGGREQYF
D: TRBD1; size: .; J: TRBJ1-5; V: TRBV20-1; DNA: TGCAGTGCTAGCTGGGACAGAGGCAATCAGCCCCAGCATTTT; CDR3: CSASWDRGNQPQHF
D: TRBD1; size: few; J: TRBJ1-3; V: TRBV7-6; DNA: TGTGCCAGCAGCTTAGCGCGACAGGGGGCTGGAAACACCATATATTTT; CDR3: CASSLARQGAGNTIYF
D: TRBD2; size: few; J: TRBJ2-3; V: TRBV6-2/TRBV6-3; DNA: TGTGCCAGCAGGCGACTAGCGGGAGACCCCACAGATACGCAGTATTTT; CDR3: CASRRLAGDPTDTQYF
D: TRBD1; size: .; J: TRBJ1-1; V: TRBV6-2/TRBV6-3; DNA: TGTGCCAGCGGGAGGACAGGGGCGAACACTGAAGCTTTCTTT; CDR3: CASGRTGANTEAFF
D: TRBD2; size: .; J: TRBJ2-5; V: TRBV7-3; DNA: TGTGCCAGCAGCTTAGGAGATGGACTAGCGGGGGCAGGGGAGACCCAGTACTTC; CDR3: CASSLGDGLAGAGETQYF
D: .; size: few; J: TRBJ2-1; V: TRBV5-7; DNA: TGTGCCAGCAGCCCTCGAGGCAGGGGATCCTACAATGAGCAGTTCTTC; CDR3: CASSPRGRGSYNEQFF
D: TRBD1; size: .; J: TRBJ2-3; V: TRBV9; DNA: TGTGCCAGCAGCTCCCATTGGGGACAGGGTCCCACATATACGCAGTATTTT; CDR3: CASSSHWGQGPTYTQYF
D: .; size: .; J: TRBJ2-2; V: TRBV11-2; DNA: TGTGCCAGCGATACCGTCTACGGATCGAACACCGGGGAGCTGTTTTTT; CDR3: CASDTVYGSNTGELFF
D: TRBD1; size: .; J: TRBJ1-5; V: TRBV12-3/TRBV12-4; DNA: TGTGCCAGCAGTTTATCACTTGGGACAGCATCTGATCAGCCCCAGCATTTT; CDR3: CASSLSLGTASDQPQHF
D: .; size: many; J: TRBJ2-7; V: TRBV5-6; DNA: TGTGCCAGCAGCAGAAGCGGGCCGCGGGAGCAGTACTTC; CDR3: CASSRSGPREQYF
D: .; size: .; J: TRBJ1-1; V: TRBV27; DNA: TGTGCCAGCAGTTTATTGGGCCAGAACACTGAAGCTTTCTTT; CDR3: CASSLLGQNTEAFF
D: .; size: few; J: TRBJ2-2; V: TRBV6-1; DNA: TGTGCCGGAAGCCTTTTGGTTCACACCGGGGAGCTGTTTTTT; CDR3: CAGSLLVHTGELFF
D: .; size: many; J: TRBJ2-1; V: TRBV7-8; DNA: TGTGCCAGCAGCTCCCACACCAATGAGCAGTTCTTC; CDR3: CASSSHTNEQFF
D: .; size: few; J: TRBJ2-3; V: TRBV20-1; DNA: TGCAGTAAGCTAGTCCCTAGCGCCGCCACTAGCACAGATACGCAGTATTTT; CDR3: CSKLVPSAATSTDTQYF
D: .; size: few; J: TRBJ1-1; V: TRBV5-5; DNA: TGTGCCAGCAGCCCGACCTACATCACTGAAGCTTTCTTT; CDR3: CASSPTYITEAFF
D: TRBD1; size: few; J: TRBJ2-3; V: TRBV29-1; DNA: TGCAGCGTTTACCGATGGACAGGAAACACAGATACGCAGTATTTT; CDR3: CSVYRWTGNTDTQYF
D: TRBD1; size: few; J: TRBJ2-1; V: TRBV4-3; DNA: TGCGCCAGCAGCCTCGGGACAGGGATCTACAATGAGCAGTTCTTC; CDR3: CASSLGTGIYNEQFF
D: TRBD1; size: .; J: TRBJ1-1; V: TRBV5-5; DNA: TGTGCCAGCACCACTTCTTGGACAGGGGGCACTGAAGCTTTCTTT; CDR3: CASTTSWTGGTEAFF
D: .; size: .; J: TRBJ2-1; V: TRBV20-1; DNA: TGCAGCAGTCACCTTAGCGGCTCCTACAATGAGCAGTTCTTC; CDR3: CSSHLSGSYNEQFF
D: .; size: .; J: TRBJ1-1; V: TRBV29-1; DNA: TGCAGCGTTGAAGATTTTGGGCCTTTCTTT; CDR3: CSVEDFGPFF
D: TRBD1; size: .; J: TRBJ1-2; V: TRBV24-1; DNA: TGTGCCACCAGTGATCTAGGGACAGCCTATGGCTACACCTTC; CDR3: CATSDLGTAYGYTF
D: .; size: few; J: TRBJ1-5; V: TRBV7-9; DNA: TGTGCCAGCAGCTTAGCGGGGGGCGGGGAGCCCCAGCATTTT; CDR3: CASSLAGGGEPQHF
D: TRBD2; size: .; J: TRBJ2-1; V: TRBV5-1; DNA: TGCGACAGCCACCTGGCACGGGAGGAAAGGGGCACGGAGCAGTTCTTC; CDR3: CDSHLAREERGTEQFF
D: .; size: few; J: TRBJ2-1; V: TRBV5-6; DNA: TGTGCCAGCAGCCTGGGGCAGCCTTACAATGAGCAGTTCTTC; CDR3: CASSLGQPYNEQFF